This record concerns one T cell receptor beta chain sequence. The trim removed 5 bases at V and 3 bases at J, leaving 13 bases unmatched. CDR3 size: 17 residues. Germline values: CDR1 SEHNR, CDR2 FQNEAQ (reference sequence). Source study methods: Nucleated cell number was recorded as an estimate derived from reference gene primer amplification. Using immunoSEQ multiplex PCR, the repertoire was profiled, and TCRdb retains in-frame clones only, with some absent. D and trimming come from the DNA, and the V and J calls and clone size come from that table. The sample consists of around 260,000 clones, about 89% of them appearing once. The sample originates from a study of blood T cell repertoires in COVID-19. About the research overall: The United States, Italy and Spain supplied acute and convalescent COVID-19 samples. The analysed material was cDNA or gDNA that came from T cells, B-cell-depleted T cells, or PBMCs.

The sample taken for sequencing was peripheral blood. The source of this sequence is a man under 40 with acute or convalescent COVID-19. The rearrangement joins TRBV7-9 to TRBJ2-1; 7 bases are shared with TRBD2. The CDR3 nucleotides read TGTGCCAGCAGCCCTCGGGACTACCCGGAGGGCTACAATGAGCAGTTCTTC. This codes for CASSPRDYPEGYNEQFF. Full variable domain (rest looked up from reference TRBV7-9 and TRBJ2-1): DTGVSQNPRHKITKRGQNVTFRCDPISEHNRLYWYRQTLGQGPEFLTYFQNEAQLEKSRLLSDRFSAERPKGSFSTLEIQRTEQGDSAMYLCASSPRDYPEGYNEQFFGPGTRLTVL.